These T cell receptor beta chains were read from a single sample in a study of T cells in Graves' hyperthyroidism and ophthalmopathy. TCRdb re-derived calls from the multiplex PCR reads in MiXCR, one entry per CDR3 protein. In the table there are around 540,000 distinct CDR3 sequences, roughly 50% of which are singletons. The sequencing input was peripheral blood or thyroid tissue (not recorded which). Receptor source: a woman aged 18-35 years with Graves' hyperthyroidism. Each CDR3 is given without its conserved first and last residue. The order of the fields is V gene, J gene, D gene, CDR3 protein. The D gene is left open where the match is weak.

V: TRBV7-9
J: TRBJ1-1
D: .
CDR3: ASSETPGQENTEAF

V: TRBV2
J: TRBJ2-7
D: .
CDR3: ASLSGASLEQY

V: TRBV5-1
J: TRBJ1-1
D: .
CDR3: ASSQGAQNTEAF

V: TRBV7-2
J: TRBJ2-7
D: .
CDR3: ASSQGLGAYEQY

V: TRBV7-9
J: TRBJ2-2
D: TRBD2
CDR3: ASRGLAGGTAGELF

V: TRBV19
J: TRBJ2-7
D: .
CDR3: ASSPTGLRPVEQY

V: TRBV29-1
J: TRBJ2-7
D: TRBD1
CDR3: SVTGTGGNEQY

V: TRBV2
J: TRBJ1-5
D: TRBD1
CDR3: ASSDLDRVNQPQH

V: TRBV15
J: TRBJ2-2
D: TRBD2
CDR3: ATSRDSSGRAGFGELF

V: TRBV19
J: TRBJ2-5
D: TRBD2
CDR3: ASSVLAGVETQY

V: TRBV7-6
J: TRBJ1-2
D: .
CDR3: ASSKRESGYT

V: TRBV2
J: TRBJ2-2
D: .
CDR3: ASRQESTGELF

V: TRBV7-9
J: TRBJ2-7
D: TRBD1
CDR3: ASSQGDRGNEQY

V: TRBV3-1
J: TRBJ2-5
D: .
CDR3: ASKDWTQETQY

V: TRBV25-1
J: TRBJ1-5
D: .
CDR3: ASSDGRYNNQAQH

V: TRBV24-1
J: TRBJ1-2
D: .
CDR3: ATSAPAGAGGGYGYT

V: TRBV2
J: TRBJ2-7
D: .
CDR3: ASSGSDSYEQY

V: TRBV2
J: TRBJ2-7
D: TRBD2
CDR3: ASSRTSGSNEQY

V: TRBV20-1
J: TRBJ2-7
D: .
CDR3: SARDFSVRSSYEQY

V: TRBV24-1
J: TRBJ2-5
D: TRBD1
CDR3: ATSDTGTGETQY

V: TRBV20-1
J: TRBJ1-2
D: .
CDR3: SATGSGVNYGYT

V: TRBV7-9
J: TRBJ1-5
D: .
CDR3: ASSLADSGSPQH

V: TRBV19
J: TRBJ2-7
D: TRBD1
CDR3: ASSTTPGQVLSYEQY

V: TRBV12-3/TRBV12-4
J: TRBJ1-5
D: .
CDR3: ASSLFGQPQH

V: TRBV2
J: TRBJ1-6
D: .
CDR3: ASSRQALNSPLH

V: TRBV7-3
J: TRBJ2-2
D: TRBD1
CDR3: ASSPAGTENTGELF

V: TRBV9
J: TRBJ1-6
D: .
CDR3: ASSVGGALNSPLH

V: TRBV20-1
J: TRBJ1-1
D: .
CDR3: SARAGGPNTEAF

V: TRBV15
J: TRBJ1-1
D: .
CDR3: ATSSQGITAF

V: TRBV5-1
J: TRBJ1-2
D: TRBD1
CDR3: ASSAGGTFNYGYT

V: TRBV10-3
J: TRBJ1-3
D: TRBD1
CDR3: AISGDRGVGNTIY

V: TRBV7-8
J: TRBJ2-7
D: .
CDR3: ASSFGGFEQY

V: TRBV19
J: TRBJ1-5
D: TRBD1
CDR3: ASRDRAQKTQH

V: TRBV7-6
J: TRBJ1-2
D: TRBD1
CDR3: ASSTRSADRAYGYT

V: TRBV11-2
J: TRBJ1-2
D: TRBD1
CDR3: ANEDRVESYT

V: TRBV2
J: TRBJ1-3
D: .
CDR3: ASSYLTGLSGNTIY

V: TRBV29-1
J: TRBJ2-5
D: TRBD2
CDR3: SVTGLAGEVGETQY

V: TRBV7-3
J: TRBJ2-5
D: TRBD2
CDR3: ASSIYSGSGETQY

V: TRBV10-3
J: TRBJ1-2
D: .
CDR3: AIRTADEDYT

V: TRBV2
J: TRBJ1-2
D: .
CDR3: ASSDRTNYT

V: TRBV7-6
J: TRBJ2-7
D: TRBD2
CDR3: ASRSGLENEQY

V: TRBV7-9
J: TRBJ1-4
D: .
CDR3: ASSPGSSEKLF

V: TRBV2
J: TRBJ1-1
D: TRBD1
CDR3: ASSEAGTEYTEAF

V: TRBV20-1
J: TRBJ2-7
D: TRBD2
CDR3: SAEVETSRLEQY

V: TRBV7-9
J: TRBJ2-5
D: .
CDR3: ASSPLEGVATQY

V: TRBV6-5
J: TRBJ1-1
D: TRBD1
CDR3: ASSYTGTGGGWTTEAF

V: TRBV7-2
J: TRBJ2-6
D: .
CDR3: ASSLVEGGNVLT

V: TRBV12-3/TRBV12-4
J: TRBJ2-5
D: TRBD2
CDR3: ASSLGTSGETQY

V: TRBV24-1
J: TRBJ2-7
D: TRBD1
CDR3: ATSHRQGEQY

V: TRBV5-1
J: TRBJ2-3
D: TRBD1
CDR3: ASSLGQGADTQY

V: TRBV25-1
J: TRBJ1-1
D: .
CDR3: ASRGPQNTEAF